What follows are 19 T cell receptor beta chains derived from one specimen sequenced in a study of regulatory T cells in long-lasting Graves disease. Time point here: persistent/refractory GD, antithyroid drugs over 5 years with positive TRAb. PBMCs were the source of the RNA used for TCR sequencing. Sequencing libraries for TCR beta were prepared with iRepertoire HTBI primers and Arm-PCR of CDR3 regions. TCRdb ran MiXCR on the multiplex PCR reads and lists one entry per CDR3 protein. The sample lists a few hundred thousand distinct CDR3 sequences, less than 25% occurring once. The sample consisted of peripheral blood mononuclear cells (PBMCs), taken when the disease was refractory, from a patient treated with antithyroid drugs. The receptors originated from a female donor with Graves disease.

This clonotype showed up many times. The chain carries TRBV12-3 or TRBV12-4 and TRBJ1-6, with D possibly TRBD1 on 6 matching bases. The CDR3 contains 14 residues. Trimming took 6 bases from V and 10 from J, leaving 16 bases between them. The CDR3 is CASSSGQLGSPLHF. The CDR3 region has the DNA TGTGCCAGCAGCTCTGGACAGCTCGGCTCACCCCTCCACTTT.

J is TRBJ1-5 and V is TRBV19; weak D call: TRBD1 (5 bases). In germline, CDR1 is LNHDA, CDR2 SQIVND (reference sequence). The CDR3 is 14 amino acids. The ends were cut back, 4 bases at V and 6 bases at J, with 13 bases in the middle. CDR3 amino acids: CASSKQGSRQPQHF. The CDR3 DNA sequence: TGTGCCAGTAGTAAGCAGGGTTCTCGTCAGCCCCAGCATTTT.

This clonotype came up many times. The genes are TRBV6-2 or TRBV6-3 and TRBJ2-7, with 11 bases that match TRBD2. This CDR3 has 13 residues. Germline lookup yields CDR1 MNHEY and CDR2 SVGEGT. Trimming cost V 7 bases and J 6 bases; bases outside gene matches: 5. This CDR3 reads CASKTSGNSEQYF. CDR3 sequence (DNA): TGTGCCAGCAAGACTAGCGGGAATTCCGAGCAGTACTTC.

This clonotype occurred many times. The chain recombines TRBV6-1 with TRBJ1-1; D might be TRBD1 (5 bases). The CDR3 covers 14 residues. Germline loops: CDR1 MNHNS, CDR2 SASEGT. Trimming took off 5 bases at V and 10 bases at J, with 20 bases between the two ends. CDR3 region: CASSQEQARWGAFF. CDR3 nucleotide sequence: TGTGCCAGCAGTCAAGAACAGGCCCGATGGGGAGCTTTCTTT.

This clonotype was picked up many times. The V gene is TRBV20-1, the J gene TRBJ2-5; 10 positions match TRBD1. V lost 0 bases and J lost 5; bases outside the gene matches: 12. The germline V gene encodes CDR1 DFQATT and CDR2 SNEGSKA (reference sequence). There are 17 residues in the CDR3. The CDR3 DNA is TGCAGTGCTAGAGATTTGGCAGGGACAGGGGATTTGGAGACCCAGTACTTC. This encodes CSARDLAGTGDLETQYF.

This clonotype was found a few times. This sequence joins TRBV11-3 and TRBJ2-2; D uncertain. The CDR3 length is 17 residues. The V gene's germline CDR1 is SGHNT and CDR2 YENEEA. The V and J ends lost 0 bases and 0 bases respectively, with 11 bases between them. CDR3 sequence (DNA): TGTGCCAGCAGCTTAGACTGGGGTGACGCGAACACCGGGGAGCTGTTTTTT. Its protein product is CASSLDWGDANTGELFF.

The V and J genes are TRBV28 and TRBJ2-2, with 9 nucleotides matching TRBD1. The CDR3 has 15 amino acids. The V gene end was trimmed by 6 bases and the J gene end by 6 bases; junction bases not matched to a gene: 8. Per germline, CDR1 MDHEN and CDR2 SYDVKM. The CDR3 loop is CASRPGQGMAGELFF. In DNA, the CDR3 is TGTGCCAGCAGACCCGGACAGGGGATGGCCGGGGAGCTGTTTTTT.

This clonotype occurred many times. Written as DNA, the CDR3 is TGTGCCACCAGCAGATCCGGGACTCCAAATCAGCCCCAGCATTTT. Translated, it gives CATSRSGTPNQPQHF. The chain couples TRBV15 to TRBJ1-5, with a tentative D call TRBD1 (5 bases). The CDR3 extends over 15 amino acids. In germline, CDR1 is LNHNV, CDR2 YYDKDF (reference sequence). Trimming stripped 2 bases from V and 4 bases from J, with 12 bases between.

This chain uses TRBV20-1 with TRBJ1-5, with no clear D. V was shortened by 7 bases and J by 2 bases, with 15 bases between the two germline ends. The CDR3 consists of 14 residues. CDR1 DFQATT and CDR2 SNEGSKA come from the germline V gene (reference sequence). CDR3 DNA: TGCAGTGTCTCCCTTCGGGGAGGCAATCAGCCCCAGCATTTT. Amino acid sequence: CSVSLRGGNQPQHF.

The genes are TRBV5-6 and TRBJ2-5, with a weak D call TRBD1 (6 bases). Germline V gene sequence: CDR1 SGHDT, CDR2 YYEEEE. This CDR3 region has 15 residues. The germline V and J ends were trimmed by 4 bases and 4 bases, with 17 bases remaining between them. The CDR3 spells CASSQGTGIIETQYF. The CDR3 bases are TGTGCCAGCAGCCAGGGCACAGGGATTATAGAGACCCAGTACTTC.

V gene TRBV28 combines with J gene TRBJ1-2; tentative D call: TRBD1 (6 bases). V was trimmed by 3 bases and J by 5 bases, leaving 19 bases between them. The CDR3 totals 16 residues. The V gene's germline CDR1 is MDHEN and CDR2 SYDVKM. CDR3 bases: TGTGCCAGCAGTTTGAACAGGGATTCGGTTGGGTATGGCTACACCTTC. Protein sequence: CASSLNRDSVGYGYTF.

A few counts support this clonotype. The genes are TRBV4-3 and TRBJ2-7, with 8 bases fitting TRBD2. Germline V CDR1 and CDR2: LGHNA, YSLEER. V shed 4 bases and J 2 bases; nucleotides not matched to a gene: 16. The length of the CDR3 is 18 residues. The CDR3 region is CASSRHLPREGVPYEQYF. The DNA of the CDR3 is TGCGCCAGCAGCCGCCATCTTCCCCGGGAGGGGGTACCCTACGAGCAGTACTTC.

This clonotype was picked up one time. The chain combines TRBV28 with TRBJ2-2; TRBD1 is a possible D gene (8 bases). V was pared by 7 bases and J by 2 bases, with 11 bases between. Per the germline V gene, CDR1 is MDHEN and CDR2 is SYDVKM. CDR3 length equals 14 residues. CDR3 in DNA: TGTGCCAGCAACAGGGGGGGCAACACCGGGGAGCTGTTTTTT. It yields the protein CASNRGGNTGELFF.

The chain is built from TRBV19 and TRBJ1-5; perhaps TRBD1 as D (6 bases). With 4 bases removed from V and 4 bases from J, the gap between germline ends came to 14 bases. Germline lookup yields CDR1 LNHDA and CDR2 SQIVND (reference sequence). CDR3 length equals 15 residues. CDR3 nucleotides: TGTGCCAGTAGTAAGGGGGTCCGAGGGAATCAGCCCCAGCATTTT. Its translation is CASSKGVRGNQPQHF.

The chain is built from TRBV6-2 or TRBV6-3 and TRBJ2-7, with TRBD2 matching over 7 bases. The CDR3 has 15 amino acids. V dropped 2 bases and J dropped 3; count of bases not matched to a gene: 7. CDR1 and CDR2 (germline): MNHEY, SVGEGT. The CDR3 sequence: CASSYDERENYEQYF. As DNA, the CDR3 is TGTGCCAGCAGTTACGACGAGCGGGAAAACTACGAGCAGTACTTC.

This clonotype appeared many times. The V gene is TRBV6-5, the J gene TRBJ2-5, with TRBD2 as a possible D gene (5 bases). Germline V gives CDR1 MNHEY, CDR2 SVGAGI. Between the trimmed V and J ends, which lost 0 bases and 5 bases, there was a span of 10 bases. The CDR3 spans 14 residues. In DNA, the CDR3 is TGTGCCAGCAGTTACTCGACTATACTGGAGACCCAGTACTTC. Translation: CASSYSTILETQYF.

V is TRBV5-1 and J is TRBJ2-2, with D unresolved. The CDR3 length is 15 residues. Trimming stripped 0 bases from V and 0 bases from J, with 6 bases between. Germline CDR1 is SGHRS and CDR2 is YFSETQ. The CDR3, as DNA: TGCGCCAGCAGCTTGGGGACGACGAACACCGGGGAGCTGTTTTTT. It codes for CASSLGTTNTGELFF.

This clonotype was seen repeatedly, ten times or more. The rearrangement links TRBV5-1 to TRBJ1-1, with D unclear. Per germline, CDR1 SGHRS and CDR2 YFSETQ. This CDR3 is 14 amino acids long. Trimming removed 0 bases at V and 1 base at J, with 7 bases between. Here the CDR3 reads CASSLVGENTEAFF. The CDR3 DNA is TGCGCCAGCAGCTTGGTCGGCGAGAACACTGAAGCTTTCTTT.

The chain employs TRBV4-1 and TRBJ2-5; possible D gene TRBD2, 6 bases. Germline CDR1 reads MGHRA; CDR2 reads YSYEKL. The V gene lost 1 base and the J gene lost 5 bases, with 11 bases spanning the gap. The CDR3 is made up of 14 amino acids. In nucleotides, the CDR3 is TGCGCCAGCAGCCAAGTCTCAGGGAGGGAGACCCAGTACTTC. Protein product: CASSQVSGRETQYF.